This T cell receptor (beta chain) comes out of a study of spatial heterogeneity in lung cancer. Trimming cost V 3 bases and J 2 bases; bases outside gene matches: 19. CDR1 and CDR2 from the germline V gene are DFQATT and SNEGSKA (reference sequence). The CDR3 is 18 residues long. MiXCR, run by TCRdb on the 5' RACE reads, gives a single entry per CDR3 protein. The sample shows 20,000 to 25,000 distinct CDR3 sequences, 6.5% to 8% of them seen only once. Stated time point: sample taken at primary tumor resection. Unsorted tumor, nontumor lung tissue or cryopreserved PBMC supplied the whole RNA. This receptor was obtained from a male donor with early-stage non-small cell lung cancer. The sample here was PBMCs, taken at surgery. This chain connects TRBV20-1 to TRBJ2-7; the match to TRBD2 covers 7 bases. The CDR3 DNA follows: TGCAGTGCTAGTGTAGTATCGGGGCGCGGGAGACAAACCTACGAGCAGTACTTC. The encoded protein is CSASVVSGRGRQTYEQYF.